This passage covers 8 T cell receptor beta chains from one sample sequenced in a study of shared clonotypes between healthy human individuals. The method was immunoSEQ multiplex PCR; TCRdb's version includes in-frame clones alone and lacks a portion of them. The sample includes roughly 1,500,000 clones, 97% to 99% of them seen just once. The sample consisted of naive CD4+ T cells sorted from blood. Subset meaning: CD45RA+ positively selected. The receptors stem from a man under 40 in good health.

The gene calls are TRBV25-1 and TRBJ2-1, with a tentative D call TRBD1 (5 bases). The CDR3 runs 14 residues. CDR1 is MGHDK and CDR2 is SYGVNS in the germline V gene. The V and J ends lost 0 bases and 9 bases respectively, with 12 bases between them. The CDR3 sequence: CASSEYGQGSEQFF. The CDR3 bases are TGTGCCAGCAGTGAATATGGGCAGGGTTCTGAGCAGTTCTTC.

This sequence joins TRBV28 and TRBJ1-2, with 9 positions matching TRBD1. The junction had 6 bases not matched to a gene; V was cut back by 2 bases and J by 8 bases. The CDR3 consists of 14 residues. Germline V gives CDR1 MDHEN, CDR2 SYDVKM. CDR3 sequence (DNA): TGTGCCAGCAGTTTAAGGGACAGGGTTTTGGGCTACACCTTC. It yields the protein CASSLRDRVLGYTF.

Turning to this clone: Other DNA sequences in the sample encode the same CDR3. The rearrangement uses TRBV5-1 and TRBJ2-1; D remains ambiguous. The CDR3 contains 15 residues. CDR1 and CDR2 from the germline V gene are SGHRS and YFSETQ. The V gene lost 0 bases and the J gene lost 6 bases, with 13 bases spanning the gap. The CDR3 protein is CASSLGSGVVNEQFF. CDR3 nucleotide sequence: TGCGCCAGCAGCTTGGGTAGTGGGGTGGTCAATGAGCAGTTCTTC. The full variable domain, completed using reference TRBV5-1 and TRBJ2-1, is KAGVTQTPRYLIKTRGQQVTLSCSPISGHRSVSWYQQTPGQGLQFLFEYFSETQRNKGNFPGRFSGRQFSNSRSEMNVSTLELGDSALYLCASSLGSGVVNEQFFGPGTRLTVL.

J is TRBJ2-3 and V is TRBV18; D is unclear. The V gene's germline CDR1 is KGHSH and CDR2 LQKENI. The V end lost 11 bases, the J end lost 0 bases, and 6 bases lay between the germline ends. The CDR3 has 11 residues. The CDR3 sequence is CAFPSTDTQYF. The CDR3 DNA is TGTGCCTTTCCTAGCACAGATACGCAGTATTTT.

In DNA, the CDR3 is TGTGCCAGCGGCACTTCGCTGACCTACGAGCAGTACTTC. Its translation: CASGTSLTYEQYF. The rearrangement uses TRBV27 and TRBJ2-7, with D unresolved. The CDR3 sequence is 13 residues long. V lost 8 bases and J 2 bases, leaving 13 bases between the germline ends. Germline V gives CDR1 MNHEY, CDR2 SMNVEV (reference sequence).

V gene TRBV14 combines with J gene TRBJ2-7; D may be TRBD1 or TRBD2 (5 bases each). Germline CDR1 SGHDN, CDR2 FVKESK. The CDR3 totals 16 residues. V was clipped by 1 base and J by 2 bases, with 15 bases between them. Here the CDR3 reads CASSQVKWGTPYEQYF. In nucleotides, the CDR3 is TGTGCCAGCAGCCAAGTAAAATGGGGGACCCCCTACGAGCAGTACTTC.

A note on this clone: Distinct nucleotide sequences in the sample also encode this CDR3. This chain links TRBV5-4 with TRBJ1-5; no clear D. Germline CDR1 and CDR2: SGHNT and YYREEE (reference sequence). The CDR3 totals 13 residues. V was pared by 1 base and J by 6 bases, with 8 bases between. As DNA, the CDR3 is TGTGCCAGCAGCTTGTTCGGTGCTCAGCCCCAGCATTTT. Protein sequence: CASSLFGAQPQHF.

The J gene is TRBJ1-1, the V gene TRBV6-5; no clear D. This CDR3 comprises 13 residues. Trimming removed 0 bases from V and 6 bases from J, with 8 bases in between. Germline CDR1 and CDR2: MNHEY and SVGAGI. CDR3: CASSYSGASEAFF. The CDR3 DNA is TGTGCCAGCAGTTACTCTGGAGCGTCTGAAGCTTTCTTT.